This T cell receptor (beta chain) was recorded in a study of blood T cell repertoires in COVID-19. In the original processing: By means of reference gene primer amplification, nucleated cell counts were estimated. Assay used: immunoSEQ multiplex PCR; TCRdb lists only in-frame clones, some missing. V and J calls and clone size are copied from that table; D and trimming were computed from the DNA. The table has 250,000 to 300,000 clones, roughly 89% seen once. The V gene's germline CDR1 is SGHVS and CDR2 FQNEAQ. J gave up 6 bases and V 5 bases, and 12 bases lay outside the gene matches. The CDR3 spans 15 residues.

The V and J genes are TRBV7-8 and TRBJ2-7, with 8 bases that match TRBD1. The TCR was taken from a man aged 45-65 years with acute or convalescent COVID-19. Sequenced input: peripheral blood. The chain's CDR3 is CASSQSSTGGGEQYF. CDR3 nucleotide sequence: TGTGCCAGCAGCCAAAGTAGTACAGGGGGTGGCGAGCAGTACTTC. Full variable domain (rest looked up from reference TRBV7-8 and TRBJ2-7): GAGVSQSPRYKVAKRGQDVALRCDPISGHVSLFWYQQALGQGPEFLTYFQNEAQLDKSGLPSDRFFAERPEGSVSTLKIQRTQQEDSAVYLCASSQSSTGGGEQYFGPGTRLTVT.